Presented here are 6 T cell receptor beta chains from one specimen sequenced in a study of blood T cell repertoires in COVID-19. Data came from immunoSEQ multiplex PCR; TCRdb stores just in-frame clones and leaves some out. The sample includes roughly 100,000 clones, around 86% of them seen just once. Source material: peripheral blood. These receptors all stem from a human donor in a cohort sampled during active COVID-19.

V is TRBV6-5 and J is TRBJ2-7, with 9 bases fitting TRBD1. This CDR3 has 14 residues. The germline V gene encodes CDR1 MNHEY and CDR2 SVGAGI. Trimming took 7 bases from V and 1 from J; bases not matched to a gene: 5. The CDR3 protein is CASIDRGGSYEQYF. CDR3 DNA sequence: TGTGCCAGCATCGACAGGGGGGGGTCCTACGAGCAGTACTTC.

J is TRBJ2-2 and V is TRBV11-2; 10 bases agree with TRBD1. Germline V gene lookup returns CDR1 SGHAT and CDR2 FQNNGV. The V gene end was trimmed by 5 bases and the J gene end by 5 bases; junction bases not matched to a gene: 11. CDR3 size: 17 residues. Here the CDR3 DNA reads TGTGCCAGCAGCGCAGGACCCGGGACAGGGGAGACCGGGGAGCTGTTTTTT. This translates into CASSAGPGTGETGELFF.

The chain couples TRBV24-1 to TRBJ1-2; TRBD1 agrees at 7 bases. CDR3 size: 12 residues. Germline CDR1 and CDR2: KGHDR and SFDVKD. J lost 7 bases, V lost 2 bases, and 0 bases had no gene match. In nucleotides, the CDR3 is TGTGCCACCAGTGATTACAGGGGTGGCTACACCTTC. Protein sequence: CATSDYRGGYTF.

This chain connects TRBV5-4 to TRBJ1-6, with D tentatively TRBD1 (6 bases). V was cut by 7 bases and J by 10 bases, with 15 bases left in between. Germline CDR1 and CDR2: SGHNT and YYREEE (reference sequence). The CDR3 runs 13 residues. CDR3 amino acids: CASAQGLDSPLHF. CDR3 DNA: TGTGCCAGCGCACAGGGTTTGGACTCACCCCTCCACTTT.

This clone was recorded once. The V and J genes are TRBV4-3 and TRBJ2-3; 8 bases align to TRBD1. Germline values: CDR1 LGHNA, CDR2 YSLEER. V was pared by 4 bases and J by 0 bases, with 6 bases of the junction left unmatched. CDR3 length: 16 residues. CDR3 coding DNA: TGCGCCAGCAGCCGCGGGACAGGCCTGAGCACAGATACGCAGTATTTT. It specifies CASSRGTGLSTDTQYF.

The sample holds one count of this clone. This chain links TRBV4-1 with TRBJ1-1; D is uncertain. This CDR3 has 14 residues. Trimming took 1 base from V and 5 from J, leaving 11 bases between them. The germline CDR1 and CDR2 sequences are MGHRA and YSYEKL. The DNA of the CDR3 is TGCGCCAGCAGCCAAGGGGCATTTGGGACTGAAGCTTTCTTT. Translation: CASSQGAFGTEAFF.